This passage covers 31 T cell receptor beta chains from one sample sequenced in a study of T-cell reconstitution after alpha-beta-depleted transplantation in children. The TCRbeta library incorporated unique molecular identifiers. Each CDR3 protein gets one entry after TCRdb re-called the PCR reads with MiXCR. The sample records about 980,000 distinct CDR3 sequences, 25% to 30% being singletons. The sequences come from PBMCs, mostly from graft donor cells, collected 360 days after TCRalphabeta/CD19-depleted stem cell transplant. The receptors were sampled from a boy in the first two years of life who had a stem cell transplant for SCID, so the T cells may come from the graft donor.

This clonotype was seen more than once but under ten times. The rearrangement links TRBV6-2 or TRBV6-3 to TRBJ2-3; 7 bases map to TRBD2. Germline V gene data show CDR1 as MNHEY and CDR2 as SVGEGT. CDR3 length: 15 amino acids. J gave up 6 bases and V 2 bases, and 8 bases lay outside the gene matches. The DNA of the CDR3 is TGTGCCAGCAGTTACGACCAACTAGCGACGGATACGCAGTATTTT. It specifies CASSYDQLATDTQYF.

This clonotype was picked up a small number of times. The rearrangement joins TRBV7-8 to TRBJ2-7, with D possibly matching TRBD1 (6 bases). V gave up 5 bases and J gave up 6 bases, with 17 bases separating them. Germline CDR1 SGHVS, CDR2 FQNEAQ. This CDR3 has 14 residues. CDR3 residues: CASSRTEWGPEQYF. DNA of the CDR3: TGTGCCAGCAGCCGGACAGAGTGGGGGCCCGAGCAGTACTTC.

The chain joins TRBV20-1 to TRBJ2-3; a weak D match, TRBD2 (6 bases). Trimming cost V 6 bases and J 4 bases, with 14 bases left between them. Germline V lookup: CDR1 DFQATT, CDR2 SNEGSKA (reference sequence). The CDR3 runs to 13 residues. This CDR3 is CSARAGRPDTQYF. CDR3 DNA sequence: TGCAGTGCCCGAGCGGGCCGCCCAGATACGCAGTATTTT.

This clonotype was detected a few times. The chain employs TRBV28 and TRBJ2-2; 11 bases line up with TRBD2. Germline V gene data show CDR1 as MDHEN and CDR2 as SYDVKM. The ends lost 3 bases at V and 4 bases at J; junction bases unmatched: 1. The CDR3 consists of 15 residues. The DNA for the CDR3 is TGTGCCAGCAGTTTTACTAGCGGGGGCACCGGGGAGCTGTTTTTT. Translation: CASSFTSGGTGELFF.

The V call is TRBV4-1, the J call TRBJ2-1, with 8 positions matching TRBD1. This CDR3 is built from 16 residues. Germline lookup yields CDR1 MGHRA and CDR2 YSYEKL. With 4 bases clipped from V and 4 bases from J, the junction kept 9 bases outside the gene matches. The DNA of the CDR3 is TGCGCCAGCAGCCGACAAGGCGGACAGGGATACAATGAGCAGTTCTTC. Its translation: CASSRQGGQGYNEQFF.

The chain links TRBV5-4 to TRBJ2-1, with 10 bases identical to TRBD2. The germline gives CDR1 SGHNT, CDR2 YYREEE (reference sequence). The CDR3 consists of 16 residues. V was pared by 0 bases and J by 2 bases, with 2 bases of the junction left unmatched. The chain's CDR3 is CASSLGGLAAYNEQFF. CDR3 sequence (DNA): TGTGCCAGCAGCTTGGGAGGACTAGCGGCCTACAATGAGCAGTTCTTC.

This clonotype was counted between two and nine times. The chain carries TRBV12-3 or TRBV12-4 and TRBJ1-1; D gene uncertain. The CDR3 contains 14 residues. The germline V and J ends were trimmed by 5 bases and 7 bases, with 17 bases remaining between them. The CDR3 protein is CASSVPLMNDEAFF. The CDR3 nucleotides read TGTGCCAGCAGTGTTCCCTTAATGAACGATGAAGCTTTCTTT.

V usage is TRBV7-2 and J usage is TRBJ2-5; D possibly uses TRBD1 or TRBD2 (5 bases each). The V end lost 0 bases, the J end lost 1 base, and 12 bases lay between the germline ends. The CDR3 runs to 16 residues. CDR1 and CDR2 from the germline V gene are SGHTA and FQGNSA. CDR3 nucleotide sequence: TGTGCCAGCAGCTTAGCCCATTGGGACCCCCAAGAGACCCAGTACTTC. This encodes CASSLAHWDPQETQYF.

The chain has TRBV29-1 and TRBJ2-7; 9 bases line up with TRBD2. CDR1 and CDR2 (germline): SQVTM, ANQGSEA. CDR3 length: 12 residues. V gave up 1 base and J gave up 6 bases; unmatched junction bases: 1. The CDR3 sequence: CSVEGAGGEQYF. CDR3 in DNA: TGCAGCGTTGAAGGAGCGGGGGGCGAGCAGTACTTC.

This clonotype was seen only a few times. The chain links TRBV11-2 to TRBJ2-1; TRBD1 agrees at 8 bases. The V segment lost 5 bases and the J segment 6 bases; nucleotides outside the gene matches: 9. This CDR3 is 15 amino acids long. The germline gives CDR1 SGHAT, CDR2 FQNNGV. The CDR3 here is CASSTRGLLGNEQFF. The CDR3 DNA reads as TGTGCCAGCAGCACCAGGGGGCTTTTAGGCAATGAGCAGTTCTTC.

The chain has TRBV20-1 and TRBJ2-1; 14 bases agree with TRBD2. Germline CDR1 is DFQATT and CDR2 is SNEGSKA (reference sequence). The CDR3 spans 15 residues. With 4 bases clipped from V and 3 bases from J, the junction kept 2 bases outside the gene matches. The CDR3 is CSAKGTSGGYNEQFF. CDR3 nucleotides: TGCAGTGCTAAGGGGACTAGCGGGGGCTACAATGAGCAGTTCTTC.

The rearrangement links TRBV6-1 to TRBJ2-3; the D gene is possibly TRBD1 (5 bases). Trimming removed 2 bases from V and 0 bases from J, with 12 bases in between. Germline CDR1 MNHNS, CDR2 SASEGT. The CDR3 has 16 amino acids. The CDR3 loop reads CASSEIAHRSTDTQYF. The CDR3 DNA reads as TGTGCCAGCAGTGAAATAGCCCACAGGAGCACAGATACGCAGTATTTT.

The chain joins TRBV7-3 to TRBJ2-7; a possible D gene is TRBD1 (5 bases). V was pared by 5 bases and J by 2 bases, with 16 bases between. The CDR3 has 15 residues. Per the germline V gene, CDR1 is SGHTA and CDR2 is FQGTGA. The CDR3 region has the DNA TGTGCCAGCAGCCCCCGGGCAGGGATCCCCTACGAGCAGTACTTC. Translation gives CASSPRAGIPYEQYF.

The chain has TRBV5-1 and TRBJ1-1, with 8 nucleotides matching TRBD1. The CDR3 totals 15 residues. Trimming at V came to 0 bases and at J to 4 bases, leaving 5 bases not matched to a gene. Germline-derived CDR1 and CDR2 are SGHRS and YFSETQ. CDR3 nucleotides: TGCGCCAGCAGCTTGGCGCAGGACAGGGTCACTGAAGCTTTCTTT. It codes for CASSLAQDRVTEAFF.

This clonotype was observed a handful of times. The CDR3 coding sequence is TGTGCCAGCAGCCCCCGACAGGCAAATGAGCAGTTCTTC. Its protein product is CASSPRQANEQFF. The chain joins TRBV6-2 or TRBV6-3 to TRBJ2-1; D possibly corresponds to TRBD1 (6 bases). The CDR3 covers 13 residues. The germline V and J ends were trimmed by 6 bases and 7 bases, with 13 bases remaining between them. Germline V gene sequence: CDR1 MNHEY, CDR2 SVGEGT.

This clonotype was observed a handful of times. This chain connects TRBV20-1 to TRBJ1-2, with TRBD1 as a possible D gene (6 bases). The CDR3 runs 15 residues. The V end was cut by 0 bases, the J end by 5 bases, with 16 bases between. The germline CDR1 and CDR2 sequences are DFQATT and SNEGSKA (reference sequence). CDR3 sequence (DNA): TGCAGTGCTAGAGATCCATTAGGGGGTGTGTATGGCTACACCTTC. Translated: CSARDPLGGVYGYTF.

The rearrangement uses TRBV5-1 and TRBJ2-4; TRBD2 matches at 7 bases. The CDR3 spans 16 residues. Germline V gene lookup returns CDR1 SGHRS and CDR2 YFSETQ. V lost 3 bases, J lost 3 bases, and 9 bases stayed unmatched. CDR3 in amino acids: CASSSILAMGKNIQYF. The DNA for the CDR3 is TGCGCCAGCAGCTCCATACTAGCGATGGGCAAAAACATTCAGTACTTC.

This clonotype was counted at least ten times. This sequence joins TRBV7-2 and TRBJ2-3; D is uncertain. The CDR3 totals 15 residues. Trimming stripped 3 bases from V and 2 bases from J, with 12 bases between. CDR1 SGHTA and CDR2 FQGNSA come from the germline V gene. The CDR3 nucleotides read TGTGCCAGCAGCTTCGCTGACAAGCACACAGATACGCAGTATTTT. It specifies CASSFADKHTDTQYF.

The chain couples TRBV20-1 to TRBJ2-5; 9 nucleotides agree with TRBD1. Germline CDR1 is DFQATT and CDR2 is SNEGSKA (reference sequence). The CDR3 is 16 amino acids. Trimming removed 3 bases from V and 4 bases from J; junction bases left unmatched: 12. The CDR3 DNA follows: TGCAGTGCTAGTTTTACAGGGGGCTCCCCCCGAGAGACCCAGTACTTC. Translation: CSASFTGGSPRETQYF.

In this sample, this clonotype turned up a few times. CDR3 in amino acids: CASSRSVQGINNEQFF. CDR3 sequence (DNA): TGCGCCAGCAGCCGGAGCGTTCAGGGCATAAACAATGAGCAGTTCTTC. The chain carries TRBV5-1 and TRBJ2-1, with a weak D call TRBD1 (5 bases). The germline V gene has CDR1 SGHRS and CDR2 YFSETQ. Trimming cost V 4 bases and J 5 bases, with 19 bases left between them. The CDR3 runs to 16 residues.

The genes are TRBV29-1 and TRBJ1-5, with a tentative D call TRBD1 (6 bases). The V and J ends lost 7 bases and 3 bases respectively, with 13 bases between them. This CDR3 has 13 amino acids. Germline loops: CDR1 SQVTM, CDR2 ANQGSEA. The CDR3, as DNA: TGCAGCGCGTTGACAGGATACAATCAGCCCCAGCATTTT. As protein: CSALTGYNQPQHF.

J is TRBJ2-1 and V is TRBV29-1, with TRBD2 as a possible D gene (5 bases). Between the trimmed V and J ends, which lost 6 bases and 4 bases, there was a span of 10 bases. There are 12 residues in the CDR3. The V gene's germline CDR1 is SQVTM and CDR2 ANQGSEA. The CDR3 nucleotides are TGCAGCGTGACCGGGGTATACAATGAGCAGTTCTTC. Amino acids: CSVTGVYNEQFF.

The chain links TRBV7-2 to TRBJ2-5; D may correspond to TRBD1 or TRBD2 (5 bases each). Germline V gene data show CDR1 as SGHTA and CDR2 as FQGNSA. The CDR3 totals 15 residues. V lost 2 bases to trimming and J lost 2 bases, with 12 bases between them. CDR3 residues: CASSLQIGAQETQYF. The CDR3, as DNA: TGTGCCAGCAGCTTACAGATCGGGGCGCAAGAGACCCAGTACTTC.

This clonotype was counted between two and nine times. The J gene is TRBJ1-3, the V gene TRBV12-3 or TRBV12-4, with a tentative D call TRBD1 (6 bases). This CDR3 has 13 residues. V was cut by 7 bases and J by 2 bases, with 9 bases left in between. CDR3 in DNA: TGTGCCAGCACGTGGACAGCTGGAAACACCATATATTTT. Residues: CASTWTAGNTIYF.

The chain has TRBV27 and TRBJ2-1; 7 bases match TRBD2. Per the germline V gene, CDR1 is MNHEY and CDR2 is SMNVEV (reference sequence). CDR3 length: 13 amino acids. V was pared by 5 bases and J by 7 bases, with 5 bases of the junction left unmatched. DNA for the CDR3: TGTGCCAGCAGTCAGGGAGGGGAGAATGAGCAGTTCTTC. Translating gives CASSQGGENEQFF.

This clonotype was observed a single time. The chain employs TRBV6-5 and TRBJ2-4; 11 bases fit TRBD2. The CDR3 is 16 amino acids. With 4 bases clipped from V and 4 bases from J, the junction kept 6 bases outside the gene matches. The germline V gene encodes CDR1 MNHEY and CDR2 SVGAGI. CDR3 coding DNA: TGTGCCAGCAGTTCTACGACTAGCGGGGTTAAAAACATTCAGTACTTC. This gives the protein CASSSTTSGVKNIQYF.

V gene TRBV15 combines with J gene TRBJ2-4; TRBD2 agrees at 7 bases. This CDR3 is built from 16 residues. Germline trimming cut 3 bases from V and 0 bases from J; bases unmatched to any gene: 5. From germline, CDR1 is LNHNV and CDR2 YYDKDF (reference sequence). The CDR3 spells CATSRWEGVAKNIQYF. DNA for the CDR3: TGTGCCACCAGCAGGTGGGAGGGCGTAGCCAAAAACATTCAGTACTTC.

In its sample, this clonotype was seen a few times. This rearrangement joins TRBV7-3 to TRBJ2-1, with a tentative D call TRBD1 (6 bases). The CDR3 has 17 amino acids. Trimming cost V 5 bases and J 0 bases, with 17 bases left between them. Germline V gene sequence: CDR1 SGHTA, CDR2 FQGTGA. The CDR3 bases are TGTGCCAGCAGCCCGCCCCAGGGGTCTGTCTCCTACAATGAGCAGTTCTTC. Protein: CASSPPQGSVSYNEQFF.

This clonotype has a handful of counts. The rearrangement links TRBV27 to TRBJ1-1, with a weak D call TRBD1 (6 bases). CDR1 is MNHEY and CDR2 is SMNVEV in the germline V gene (reference sequence). V lost 6 bases and J 5 bases, leaving 16 bases between the germline ends. This CDR3 is built from 14 residues. The CDR3 coding sequence is TGTGCCAGCAGCCAAAACAGGGTTTTGACTGAAGCTTTCTTT. This translates into CASSQNRVLTEAFF.

The V gene is TRBV28, the J gene TRBJ2-5; a weak D match, TRBD1 (6 bases). Germline CDR1 is MDHEN and CDR2 is SYDVKM. CDR3 length: 13 amino acids. Trimming cost V 8 bases and J 2 bases, with 12 bases left between them. In DNA form, the CDR3 reads TGTGCCAGCGACTCAGGGGTACAAGAGACCCAGTACTTC. Translated, it gives CASDSGVQETQYF.

The V gene is TRBV28, the J gene TRBJ1-6, with no clear D. From germline, CDR1 is MDHEN and CDR2 SYDVKM. This CDR3 region has 13 residues. Trimming pared 6 bases from V and 8 bases from J, leaving 11 bases between. CDR3 residues: CASSLPIYSPLHF. The CDR3 DNA reads TGTGCCAGCAGCTTACCCATTTATTCACCCCTCCACTTT. The variable domain in full, completed from reference TRBV28 and TRBJ1-6, reads DVKVTQSSRYLVKRTGEKVFLECVQDMDHENMFWYRQDPGLGLRLIYFSYDVKMKEKGDIPEGYSVSREKKERFSLILESASTNQTSMYLCASSLPIYSPLHFGNGTRLTVT.